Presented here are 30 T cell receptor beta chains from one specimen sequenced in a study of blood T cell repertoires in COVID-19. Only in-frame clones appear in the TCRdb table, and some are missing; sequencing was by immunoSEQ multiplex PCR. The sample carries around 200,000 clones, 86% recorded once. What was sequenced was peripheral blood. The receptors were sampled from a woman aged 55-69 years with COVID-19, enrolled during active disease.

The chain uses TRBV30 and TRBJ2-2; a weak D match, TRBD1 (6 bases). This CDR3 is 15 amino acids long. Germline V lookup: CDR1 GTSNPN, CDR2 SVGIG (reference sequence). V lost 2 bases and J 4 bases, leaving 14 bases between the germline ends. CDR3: CAWSTQGSRTGELFF. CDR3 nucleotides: TGTGCCTGGAGTACCCAGGGGTCGCGCACCGGGGAGCTGTTTTTT.

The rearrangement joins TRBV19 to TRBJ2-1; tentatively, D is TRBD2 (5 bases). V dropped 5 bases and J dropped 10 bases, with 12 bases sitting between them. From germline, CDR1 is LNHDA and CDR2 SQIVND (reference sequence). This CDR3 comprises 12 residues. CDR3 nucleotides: TGTGCCAGTAGTTTAATCCGAGGGGAGCAGTTCTTC. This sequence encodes CASSLIRGEQFF.

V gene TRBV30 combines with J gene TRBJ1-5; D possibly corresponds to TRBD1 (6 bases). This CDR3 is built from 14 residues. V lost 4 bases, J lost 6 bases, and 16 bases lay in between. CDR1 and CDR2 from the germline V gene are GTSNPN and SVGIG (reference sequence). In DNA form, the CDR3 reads TGTGCCTGGAACGAACAGGGTCGGGGTCAGCCCCAGCATTTT. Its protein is CAWNEQGRGQPQHF.

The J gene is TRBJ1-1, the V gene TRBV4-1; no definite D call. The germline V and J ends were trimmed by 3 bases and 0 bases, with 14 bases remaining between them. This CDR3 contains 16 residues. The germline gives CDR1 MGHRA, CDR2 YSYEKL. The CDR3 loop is CASSQRAGLLNTEAFF. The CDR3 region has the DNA TGCGCCAGCAGCCAGCGGGCCGGTTTGTTGAACACTGAAGCTTTCTTT.

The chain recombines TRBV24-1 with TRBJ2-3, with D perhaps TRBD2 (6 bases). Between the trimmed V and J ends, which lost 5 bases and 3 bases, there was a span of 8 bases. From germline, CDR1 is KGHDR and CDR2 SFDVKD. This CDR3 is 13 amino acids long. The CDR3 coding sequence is TGTGCCACCAGTGTTAGCGGAACAGATACGCAGTATTTT. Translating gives CATSVSGTDTQYF.

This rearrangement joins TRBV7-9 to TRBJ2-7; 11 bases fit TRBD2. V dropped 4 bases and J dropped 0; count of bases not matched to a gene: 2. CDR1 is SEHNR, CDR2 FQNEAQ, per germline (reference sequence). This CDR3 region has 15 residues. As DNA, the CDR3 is TGTGCCAGCAGCTCCGGGACTAGCGGCTCCTACGAGCAGTACTTC. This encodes CASSSGTSGSYEQYF.

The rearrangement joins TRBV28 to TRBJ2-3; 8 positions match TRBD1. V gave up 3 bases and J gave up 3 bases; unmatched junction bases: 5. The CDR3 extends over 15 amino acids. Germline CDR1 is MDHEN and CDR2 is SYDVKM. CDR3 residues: CASSFRQGSTDTQYF. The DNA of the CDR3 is TGTGCCAGCAGTTTCCGACAGGGGAGTACAGATACGCAGTATTTT.

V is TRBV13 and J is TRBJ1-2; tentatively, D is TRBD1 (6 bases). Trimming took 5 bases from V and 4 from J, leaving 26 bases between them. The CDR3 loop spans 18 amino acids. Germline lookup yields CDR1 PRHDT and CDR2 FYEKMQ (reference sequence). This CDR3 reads CASSPITGSGNEGYGYTF. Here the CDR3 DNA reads TGTGCCAGCAGCCCGATAACAGGGTCAGGAAACGAGGGCTATGGCTACACCTTC. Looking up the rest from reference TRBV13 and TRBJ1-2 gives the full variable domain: AAGVIQSPRHLIKEKRETATLKCYPIPRHDTVYWYQQGPGQDPQFLISFYEKMQSDKGSIPDRFSAQQFSDYHSELNMSSLELGDSALYFCASSPITGSGNEGYGYTFGSGTRLTVV.

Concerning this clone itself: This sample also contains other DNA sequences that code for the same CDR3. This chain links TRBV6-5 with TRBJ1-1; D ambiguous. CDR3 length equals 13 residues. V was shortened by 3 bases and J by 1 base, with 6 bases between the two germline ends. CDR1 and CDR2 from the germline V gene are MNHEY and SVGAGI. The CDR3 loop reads CASSYSRNTEAFF. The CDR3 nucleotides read TGTGCCAGCAGTTATTCCCGGAACACTGAAGCTTTCTTT.

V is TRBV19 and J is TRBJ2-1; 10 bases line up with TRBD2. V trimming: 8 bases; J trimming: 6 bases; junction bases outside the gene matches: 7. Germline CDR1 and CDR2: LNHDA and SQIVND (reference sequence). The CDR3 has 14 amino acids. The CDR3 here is CASSSGRPGNEQFF. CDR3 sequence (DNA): TGTGCCAGTTCTAGCGGGAGACCGGGCAATGAGCAGTTCTTC. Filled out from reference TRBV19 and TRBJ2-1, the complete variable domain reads DGGITQSPKYLFRKEGQNVTLSCEQNLNHDAMYWYRQDPGQGLRLIYYSQIVNDFQKGDIAEGYSVSREKKESFPLTVTSAQKNPTAFYLCASSSGRPGNEQFFGPGTRLTVL.

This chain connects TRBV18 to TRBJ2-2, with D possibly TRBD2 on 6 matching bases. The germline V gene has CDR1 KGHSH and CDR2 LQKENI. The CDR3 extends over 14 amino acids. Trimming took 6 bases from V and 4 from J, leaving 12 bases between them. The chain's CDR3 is CASSQGTGTGELFF. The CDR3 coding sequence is TGTGCCAGCTCCCAAGGGACTGGCACCGGGGAGCTGTTTTTT.

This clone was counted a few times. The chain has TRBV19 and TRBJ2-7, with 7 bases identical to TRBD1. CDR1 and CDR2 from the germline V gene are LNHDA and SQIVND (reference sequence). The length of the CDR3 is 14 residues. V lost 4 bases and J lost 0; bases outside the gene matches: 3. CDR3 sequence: CASSKTGSSYEQYF. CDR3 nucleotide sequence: TGTGCCAGTAGTAAGACAGGGAGCTCCTACGAGCAGTACTTC.

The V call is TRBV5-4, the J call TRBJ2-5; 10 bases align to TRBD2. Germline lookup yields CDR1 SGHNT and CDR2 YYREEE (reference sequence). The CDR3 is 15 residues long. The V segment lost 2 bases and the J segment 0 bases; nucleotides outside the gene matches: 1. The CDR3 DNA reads TGTGCCAGCAGCTTAACTAGCGGGAACCAAGAGACCCAGTACTTC. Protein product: CASSLTSGNQETQYF.

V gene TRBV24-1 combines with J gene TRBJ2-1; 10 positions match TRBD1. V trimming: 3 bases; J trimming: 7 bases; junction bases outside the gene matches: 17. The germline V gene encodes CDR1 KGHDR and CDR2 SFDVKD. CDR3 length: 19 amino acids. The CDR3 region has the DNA TGTGCCACCAGTGATATCGGCGCGCCGCCGGGACAGGGGAGGAATGAGCAGTTCTTC. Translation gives CATSDIGAPPGQGRNEQFF.

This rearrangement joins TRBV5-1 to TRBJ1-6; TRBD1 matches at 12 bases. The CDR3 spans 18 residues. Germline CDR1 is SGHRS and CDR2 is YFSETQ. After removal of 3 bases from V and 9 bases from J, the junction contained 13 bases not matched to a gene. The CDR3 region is CASSSGQGALVPGSPLHF. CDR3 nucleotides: TGCGCCAGCAGCTCGGGACAGGGGGCTCTTGTTCCCGGTTCACCCCTCCACTTT.

The CDR3 sequence: CASSLMGQGTGRTF. DNA for the CDR3: TGTGCCAGCAGCTTAATGGGACAAGGGACAGGTCGGACCTTC. The chain combines TRBV7-9 with TRBJ1-2; 8 positions match TRBD1. The germline CDR1 and CDR2 sequences are SEHNR and FQNEAQ (reference sequence). The V segment lost 2 bases and the J segment 14 bases; nucleotides outside the gene matches: 13. This CDR3 comprises 14 residues.

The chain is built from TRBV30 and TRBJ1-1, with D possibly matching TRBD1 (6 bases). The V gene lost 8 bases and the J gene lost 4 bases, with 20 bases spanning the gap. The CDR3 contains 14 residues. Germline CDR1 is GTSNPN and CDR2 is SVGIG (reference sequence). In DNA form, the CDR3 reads TGTGCCCGGACAGAGCGGGGATGGGCCACTGAAGCTTTCTTT. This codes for CARTERGWATEAFF. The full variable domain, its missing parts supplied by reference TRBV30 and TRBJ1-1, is SQTIHQWPATLVQPVGSPLSLECTVEGTSNPNLYWYRQAAGRGLQLLFYSVGIGQISSEVPQNLSASRPQDRQFILSSKKLLLSDSGFYLCARTERGWATEAFFGQGTRLTVV.

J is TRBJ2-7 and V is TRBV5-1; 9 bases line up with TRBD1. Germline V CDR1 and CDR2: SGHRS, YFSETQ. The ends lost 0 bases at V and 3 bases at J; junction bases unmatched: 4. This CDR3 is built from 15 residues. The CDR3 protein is CASSLAGTGIYEQYF. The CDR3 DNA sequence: TGCGCCAGCAGCTTGGCCGGGACAGGGATCTACGAGCAGTACTTC.

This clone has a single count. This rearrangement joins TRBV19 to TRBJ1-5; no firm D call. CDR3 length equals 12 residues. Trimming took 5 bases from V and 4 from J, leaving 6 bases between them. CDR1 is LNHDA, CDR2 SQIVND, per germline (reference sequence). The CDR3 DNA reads TGTGCCAGTAGTCTCTCGAATCAGCCCCAGCATTTT. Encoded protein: CASSLSNQPQHF.

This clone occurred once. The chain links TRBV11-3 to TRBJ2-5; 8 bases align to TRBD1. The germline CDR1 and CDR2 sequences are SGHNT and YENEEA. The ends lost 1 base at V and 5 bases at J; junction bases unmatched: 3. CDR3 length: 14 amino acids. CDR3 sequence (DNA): TGTGCCAGCAGCTTAGGACAGGGGCGGGAGACCCAGTACTTC. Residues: CASSLGQGRETQYF.

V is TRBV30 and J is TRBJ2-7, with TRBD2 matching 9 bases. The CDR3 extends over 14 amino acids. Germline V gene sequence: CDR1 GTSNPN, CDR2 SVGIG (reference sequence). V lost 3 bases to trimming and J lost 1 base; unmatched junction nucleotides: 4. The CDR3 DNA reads TGTGCCTGGAGGACTAGCGGTTCATCCTACGAGCAGTACTTC. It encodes CAWRTSGSSYEQYF. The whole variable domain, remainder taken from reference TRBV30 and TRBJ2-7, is SQTIHQWPATLVQPVGSPLSLECTVEGTSNPNLYWYRQAAGRGLQLLFYSVGIGQISSEVPQNLSASRPQDRQFILSSKKLLLSDSGFYLCAWRTSGSSYEQYFGPGTRLTVT.

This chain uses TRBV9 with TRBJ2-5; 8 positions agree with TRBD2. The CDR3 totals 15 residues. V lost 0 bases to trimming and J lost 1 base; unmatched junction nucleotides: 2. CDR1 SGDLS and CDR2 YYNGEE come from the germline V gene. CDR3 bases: TGTGCCAGCAGCGTAGCCAGCGGGAGCCAAGAGACCCAGTACTTC. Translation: CASSVASGSQETQYF.

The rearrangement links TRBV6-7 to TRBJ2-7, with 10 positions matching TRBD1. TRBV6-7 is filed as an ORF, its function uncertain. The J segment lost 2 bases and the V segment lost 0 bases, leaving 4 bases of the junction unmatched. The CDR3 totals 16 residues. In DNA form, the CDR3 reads TGTGCCAGCAGTTACTCGGGACAGGGGCGTCCCTACGAGCAGTACTTC. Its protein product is CASSYSGQGRPYEQYF.

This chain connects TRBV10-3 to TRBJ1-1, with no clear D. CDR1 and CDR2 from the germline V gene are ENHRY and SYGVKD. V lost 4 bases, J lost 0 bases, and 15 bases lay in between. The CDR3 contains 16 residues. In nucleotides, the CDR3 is TGTGCCATCAGTGGGACGGTTCCGACTATGAACACTGAAGCTTTCTTT. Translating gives CAISGTVPTMNTEAFF.

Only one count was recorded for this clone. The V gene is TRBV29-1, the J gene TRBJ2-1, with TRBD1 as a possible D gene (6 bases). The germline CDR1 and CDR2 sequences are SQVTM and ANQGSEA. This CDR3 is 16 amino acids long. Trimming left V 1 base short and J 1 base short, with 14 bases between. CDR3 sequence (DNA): TGCAGCGTTGAAGGGGGGCCCATAGAGTCCTACAATGAGCAGTTCTTC. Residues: CSVEGGPIESYNEQFF.

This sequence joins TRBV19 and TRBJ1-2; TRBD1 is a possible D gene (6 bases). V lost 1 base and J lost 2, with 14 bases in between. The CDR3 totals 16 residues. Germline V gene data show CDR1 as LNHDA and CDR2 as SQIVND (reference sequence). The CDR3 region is CASSIGRRGMNYGYTF. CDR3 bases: TGTGCCAGTAGTATAGGTAGAAGGGGGATGAACTATGGCTACACCTTC. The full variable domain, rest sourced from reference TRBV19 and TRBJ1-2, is DGGITQSPKYLFRKEGQNVTLSCEQNLNHDAMYWYRQDPGQGLRLIYYSQIVNDFQKGDIAEGYSVSREKKESFPLTVTSAQKNPTAFYLCASSIGRRGMNYGYTFGSGTRLTVV.

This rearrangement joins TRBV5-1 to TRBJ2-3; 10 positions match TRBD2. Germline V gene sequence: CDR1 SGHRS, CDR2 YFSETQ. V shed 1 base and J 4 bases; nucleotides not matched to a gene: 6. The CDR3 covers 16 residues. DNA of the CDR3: TGCGCCAGCAGCTTGATGGCTAGCGGGAGTTCAGATACGCAGTATTTT. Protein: CASSLMASGSSDTQYF. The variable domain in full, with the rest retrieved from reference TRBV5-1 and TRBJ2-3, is KAGVTQTPRYLIKTRGQQVTLSCSPISGHRSVSWYQQTPGQGLQFLFEYFSETQRNKGNFPGRFSGRQFSNSRSEMNVSTLELGDSALYLCASSLMASGSSDTQYFGPGTRLTVL.

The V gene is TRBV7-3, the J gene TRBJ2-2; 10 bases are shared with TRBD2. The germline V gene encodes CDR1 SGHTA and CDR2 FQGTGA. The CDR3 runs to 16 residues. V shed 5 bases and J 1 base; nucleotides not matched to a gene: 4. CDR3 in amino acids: CASSPIAGGNTGELFF. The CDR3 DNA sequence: TGTGCCAGCAGCCCTATAGCGGGAGGGAACACCGGGGAGCTGTTTTTT.

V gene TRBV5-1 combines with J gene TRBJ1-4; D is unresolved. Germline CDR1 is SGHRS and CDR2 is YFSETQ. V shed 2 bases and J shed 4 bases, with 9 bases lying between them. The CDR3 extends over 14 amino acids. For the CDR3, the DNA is TGCGCCAGCAGCTTTGCAGGCCTTAATGAAAAACTGTTTTTT. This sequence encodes CASSFAGLNEKLFF.

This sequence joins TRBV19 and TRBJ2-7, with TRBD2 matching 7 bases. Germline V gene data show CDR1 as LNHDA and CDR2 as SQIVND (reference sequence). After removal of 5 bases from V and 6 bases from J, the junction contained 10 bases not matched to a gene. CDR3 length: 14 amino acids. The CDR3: CASSYAGTTGEQYF. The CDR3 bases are TGTGCCAGTAGTTACGCCGGGACTACGGGCGAGCAGTACTTC.